Listed below are T cell receptor beta chains from one sample, sequenced in a study of glioma-infiltrating T cells after dendritic cell vaccination. Only in-frame clones appear in the TCRdb table, and some are missing; sequencing was by immunoSEQ multiplex PCR. This table has about 73,000 clones, approximately 80% appearing once. The source material was blood, sampled before dendritic cell vaccination. The receptor source for this set is a human donor with glioblastoma. Each CDR3 is given with its conserved first and last residue. D genes are given only for firm matches. Clone size, where shown, is once, few, many, or a class for clones that have expanded.

>NA|TRBV6-5|NA|TRBJ2-6
TGTGCCAGCAGTTCACACAGGCCCACCGGGGCCAACGTCCTGACTTTC
CASSSHRPTGANVLTF
>once|TRBV7-3|TRBD2|TRBJ2-3
TGTGCCAGCAGCTTCAGAGGGACTAGCGGGAGTGATACGCAGTATTTT
CASSFRGTSGSDTQYF
>NA|TRBV2|TRBD1|TRBJ2-1
TGTGCCAGCAACCGACAGGGGGCGAGGGATGAGCAGTTCTTC
CASNRQGARDEQFF
>NA|TRBV7-3|NA|TRBJ2-1
TGTGCCAGCAGCTTAATGTTAGCGGAGTACAATGAGCAGTTCTTC
CASSLMLAEYNEQFF
>NA|TRBV6-1|NA|TRBJ1-4
TGTGCCAGCAGTGTCGTCGAGAGAGGTGAAAAACTGTTTTTT
CASSVVERGEKLFF
>once|TRBV30|TRBD2|TRBJ2-3
TGTGCCTGGTCTAGCGGGAATACAGATACGCAGTATTTT
CAWSSGNTDTQYF
>NA|TRBV7-3|TRBD2|TRBJ2-5
TGTGCCAGCAGCTTAGGTCCAGCGGGAGGAGGTCAAGAGACCCAGTACTTC
CASSLGPAGGGQETQYF
>NA|TRBV7-2|NA|TRBJ1-1
TGTGCCAGCAGCCGGCGGGCCAGGGGCACTGAAGCTTTCTTT
CASSRRARGTEAFF
>NA|TRBV7-9|NA|TRBJ2-6
TGTGCCAGCAGCCAACCTCGGGAGCCCCAGGGTAGGGCCAACGTCCTGACTTTC
CASSQPREPQGRANVLTF
>NA|TRBV6-5|NA|TRBJ2-5
TGTGCCAGCAGTCTCCCGGGACTGACAGAGACCCAGTACTTC
CASSLPGLTETQYF
>NA|TRBV18|TRBD1|TRBJ1-1
TGTGCCAGCTCACAGAAACAGGGGAAGAACACTGAAGCTTTCTTT
CASSQKQGKNTEAFF
>NA|TRBV9|NA|TRBJ1-1
TGTGCCAGCAGCGTCGGACAGACTACTGAAGCTTTCTTT
CASSVGQTTEAFF
>NA|TRBV11-2|TRBD2|TRBJ2-3
TGTGCCAGCAGCTTAGGTGCCAGCGGGAGTGGAACAGATACGCAGTATTTT
CASSLGASGSGTDTQYF
>NA|TRBV27|NA|TRBJ2-2
TGTGCCAGCACCTCGGGGGGCTGGGACACCGGGGAGCTGTTTTTT
CASTSGGWDTGELFF
>NA|TRBV4-2|TRBD2|TRBJ2-1
TGTGCCAGCAGCCTAGCGGGCGATGAGCAGTTCTTC
CASSLAGDEQFF
>NA|TRBV10-1|NA|TRBJ2-1
TGCGCCAATTCTAAGTCCACTTACAATGAGCAGTTCTTC
CANSKSTYNEQFF
>NA|TRBV27|NA|TRBJ2-2
TGTGCCAGCAGTTTAAACAGGGCCGGGGAGCTGTTTTTT
CASSLNRAGELFF
>NA|TRBV6-1|NA|TRBJ2-1
TGTGCCAGCAGTGAAGCGGTAGCGCAGCTAACTTACAATGAGCAGTTCTTC
CASSEAVAQLTYNEQFF
>NA|TRBV5-1|NA|TRBJ2-2
TGCGCCAGCAGCTTGGAGGCGGAGGCCACCGGGGAGCTGTTTTTT
CASSLEAEATGELFF
>NA|TRBV7-8|NA|TRBJ2-4
TGTGCCAGCAGCTTAGGTCTTATGTGGAGGACCGCCTCAGATACGGGAAACATTCAGTACTTC
CASSLGLMWRTASDTGNIQYF
>NA|TRBV5-1|NA|TRBJ1-1
TGCGCCAGCAGCTTTTCGTCCAGGGAGAACACTGAAGCTTTCTTT
CASSFSSRENTEAFF
>NA|TRBV21-1|NA|TRBJ1-2
TGTGCCAGCAGCAAAGCCAGGGACAGTCGGGACTATGGCTACACCTTC
CASSKARDSRDYGYTF
>NA|TRBV6-5|TRBD1|TRBJ1-4
TGTGCCAGCAGTTACTCTGTGGACAGGGAGGAAAAACTGTTTTTT
CASSYSVDREEKLFF
>NA|TRBV6-6|NA|TRBJ1-1
TGTGCCAGCAGTTACCCGTGGAGAGTGAACACTGAAGCTTTCTTT
CASSYPWRVNTEAFF
>NA|TRBV5-1|TRBD2|TRBJ2-1
TGCGCCGGAAGATCGGGGACTAGCGCCAACAATGAGCAGTTCTTC
CAGRSGTSANNEQFF
>NA|TRBV2|NA|TRBJ1-5
TGTGCCAGCAGTGAAACTAAGGGGGGGCAGCCCCAGCATTTT
CASSETKGGQPQHF
>few|TRBV19|TRBD1|TRBJ1-2
TGTGCCAGTAGTCCCACCGGGACAGGGTTATCCCATGGCTACACCTTC
CASSPTGTGLSHGYTF
>NA|TRBV19|TRBD2|TRBJ2-1
TGTGCCAGTAGTGCAACTAGCGGGGCCGGGAATGAGCAGTTCTTC
CASSATSGAGNEQFF
>NA|TRBV6-5|NA|TRBJ1-2
TGTGCCAGCAGTTCCTCACCCCCGGACACTGCTATTGGCTACACCTTC
CASSSSPPDTAIGYTF